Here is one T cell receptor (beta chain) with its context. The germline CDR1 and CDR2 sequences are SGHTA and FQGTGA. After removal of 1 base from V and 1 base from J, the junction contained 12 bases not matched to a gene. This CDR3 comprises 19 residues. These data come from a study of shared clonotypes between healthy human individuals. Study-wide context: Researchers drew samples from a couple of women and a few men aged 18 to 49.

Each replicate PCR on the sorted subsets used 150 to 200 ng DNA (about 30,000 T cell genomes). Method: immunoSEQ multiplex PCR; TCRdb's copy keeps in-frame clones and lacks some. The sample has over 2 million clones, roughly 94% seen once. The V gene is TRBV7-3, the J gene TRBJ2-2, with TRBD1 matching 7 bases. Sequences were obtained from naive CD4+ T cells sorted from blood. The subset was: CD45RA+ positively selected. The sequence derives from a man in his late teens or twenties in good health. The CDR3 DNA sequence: TGTGCCAGCAGCTTAATGCCGGGACAGAGAGGCGAGAACACCGGGGAGCTGTTTTTT. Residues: CASSLMPGQRGENTGELFF.